This TCR beta chain stems from a study of blood T cell repertoires in COVID-19. The wider study: Specimens from acute and convalescent COVID-19 originated in the United States, Italy and Spain. T cells, B-cell-depleted T cells, or PBMCs provided the cDNA or gDNA that served as material.

Original methodology: From reference gene primer amplification, estimates of nucleated cell counts were derived. Clones were sequenced by immunoSEQ multiplex PCR, and TCRdb holds only the in-frame ones, with some missing. Clone size and V and J calls were adopted from that table, with D and trimming inferred from the DNA. This table holds around 700,000 clones, 90% found once. V was pared by 0 bases and J by 7 bases, with 7 bases of the junction left unmatched. The CDR3 consists of 16 residues. Looked up from germline, CDR1 is LGHNA and CDR2 is YSLEER. The chain uses TRBV4-3 and TRBJ1-1; the match to TRBD1 covers 11 bases. This sequence originates from a young woman with acute or convalescent COVID-19. Sequences were obtained from peripheral blood. CDR3 nucleotides: TGCGCCAGCAGCCAAGAACCCGGGACAGGGGGGGTTGAAGCTTTCTTT. It is translated as CASSQEPGTGGVEAFF.